The 25 T cell receptor beta chains below come from one sample, sequenced in a study of memory CD4+ T cells and cytomegalovirus serostatus. TCRdb's copy holds only in-frame clones and misses some; the assay was immunoSEQ multiplex PCR. The sample lists roughly 45,000 clones, around 80% seen once, with 0.78% in the top ten. Single viable CD3+CD4+CD8-CD45RO+ cells were sorted as the memory CD4+ T cells. Sample: memory CD4+ T cells from blood. The origin of the receptors is an adult in good health and CMV-seronegative.

The rearrangement joins TRBV27 to TRBJ1-5, with D tentatively TRBD1 (5 bases). The V end lost 4 bases, the J end lost 1 base, and 5 bases lay between the germline ends. Germline V gene sequence: CDR1 MNHEY, CDR2 SMNVEV (reference sequence). The CDR3 contains 13 residues. Here the CDR3 reads CASSWGSNQPQHF. DNA for the CDR3: TGTGCCAGCAGTTGGGGGAGCAATCAGCCCCAGCATTTT.

This chain links TRBV5-1 with TRBJ2-7; possibly TRBD1 for D (5 bases). The CDR3 has 16 residues. CDR1 and CDR2 from the germline V gene are SGHRS and YFSETQ. The V end was cut by 0 bases, the J end by 5 bases, with 18 bases between. CDR3 loop: CASSLAVGSGANEQYF. The DNA of the CDR3 is TGCGCCAGCAGCTTGGCCGTCGGCAGTGGGGCCAACGAGCAGTACTTC.

The chain recombines TRBV5-4 with TRBJ2-7, with D perhaps TRBD1 (6 bases). Looked up from germline, CDR1 is SGHNT and CDR2 is YYREEE (reference sequence). The V end was cut by 4 bases, the J end by 7 bases, with 12 bases between. CDR3 length: 12 amino acids. The CDR3 here is CASSPVTGEQYF. The CDR3 bases are TGTGCCAGCAGCCCGGTGACAGGAGAGCAGTACTTC.

V and J are TRBV10-3 and TRBJ1-3, with D uncertain. CDR3 length: 15 amino acids. V shed 7 bases and J shed 4 bases, with 17 bases lying between them. Germline V gene lookup returns CDR1 ENHRY and CDR2 SYGVKD. The CDR3, as DNA: TGTGCCATCAAGCTGGAAGGGTTCGCGGGAAACACCATATATTTT. Encoded protein: CAIKLEGFAGNTIYF.

The chain combines TRBV7-8 with TRBJ1-2; TRBD1 matches 10 bases. This CDR3 is 14 amino acids long. Germline V gene sequence: CDR1 SGHVS, CDR2 FQNEAQ. J gave up 4 bases and V 3 bases, and 2 bases lay outside the gene matches. Here the CDR3 reads CASSFGTGVYGYTF. For the CDR3, the DNA is TGTGCCAGCAGCTTCGGGACAGGGGTCTATGGCTACACCTTC.

The rearrangement uses TRBV19 and TRBJ1-4, with D possibly being TRBD1 (5 bases). The CDR3 consists of 16 residues. The V and J ends lost 6 bases and 8 bases respectively, with 22 bases between them. Per germline, CDR1 LNHDA and CDR2 SQIVND (reference sequence). Here the CDR3 reads CASSPGTGPYFEKLFF. CDR3 bases: TGTGCCAGTAGCCCCGGGACGGGTCCCTACTTCGAAAAACTGTTTTTT.

The genes are TRBV25-1 and TRBJ2-3; 7 bases fit TRBD2. Germline V gives CDR1 MGHDK, CDR2 SYGVNS. The ends lost 2 bases at V and 6 bases at J; junction bases unmatched: 5. This CDR3 is built from 14 residues. This chain's CDR3 is CASSEGGGTDTQYF. Here the CDR3 DNA reads TGTGCCAGCAGTGAAGGGGGAGGGACCGATACGCAGTATTTT. The full variable domain, with the rest looked up from reference TRBV25-1 and TRBJ2-3, is EADIYQTPRYLVIGTGKKITLECSQTMGHDKMYWYQQDPGMELHLIHYSYGVNSTEKGDLSSESTVSRIRTEHFPLTLESARPSHTSQYLCASSEGGGTDTQYFGPGTRLTVL.

J is TRBJ2-7 and V is TRBV28; D might be TRBD2 (6 bases). Germline V gene lookup returns CDR1 MDHEN and CDR2 SYDVKM. Trimming left V 2 bases short and J 5 bases short, with 22 bases between. The CDR3 length is 17 residues. The CDR3 DNA reads as TGTGCCAGCAGTTTAGCCCCTCGGGCGGGAAGACACGACGAGCAGTACTTC. Translation: CASSLAPRAGRHDEQYF.

The chain combines TRBV18 with TRBJ2-7; D is perhaps TRBD2 (5 bases). The germline V gene encodes CDR1 KGHSH and CDR2 LQKENI. Deletions cut 6 bases from V and 3 bases from J, with 15 bases between. The CDR3 has 14 amino acids. CDR3 DNA: TGTGCCAGCTCGCCCTCGCCGGGAAACTACGAGCAGTACTTC. It codes for CASSPSPGNYEQYF.

The chain joins TRBV6-1 to TRBJ1-5; D is unclear. The CDR3 has 14 amino acids. V dropped 2 bases and J dropped 6 bases, with 11 bases sitting between them. Germline-derived CDR1 and CDR2 are MNHNS and SASEGT. CDR3 DNA: TGTGCCAGCAGTGAAAGGGAGGCCTCTCAGCCCCAGCATTTT. Amino acid sequence: CASSEREASQPQHF.

The chain is built from TRBV14 and TRBJ2-5; D tentatively reads TRBD1 or TRBD2 (6 bases each). This CDR3 comprises 15 residues. CDR1 and CDR2 (germline): SGHDN, FVKESK. V was cut by 5 bases and J by 5 bases, with 18 bases left in between. CDR3 sequence reads: CASSDRRGASETQYF. CDR3 nucleotides: TGTGCCAGCAGCGACCGGAGGGGGGCGTCGGAGACCCAGTACTTC.

This chain connects TRBV2 to TRBJ2-7; 9 bases are shared with TRBD1. Trimming at V came to 4 bases and at J to 3 bases, leaving 16 bases not matched to a gene. Per the germline V gene, CDR1 is SNHLY and CDR2 is FYNNEI. This CDR3 is built from 18 residues. The CDR3 reads CASSVSRDRVIPSYEQYF. For the CDR3, the DNA is TGTGCCAGCAGTGTCTCTCGGGACAGGGTAATTCCTAGCTACGAGCAGTACTTC.

The genes are TRBV5-4 and TRBJ1-1; D call uncertain. The V gene's germline CDR1 is SGHNT and CDR2 YYREEE (reference sequence). The CDR3 is 13 amino acids. V lost 0 bases to trimming and J lost 4 bases, with 7 bases between them. CDR3 nucleotide sequence: TGTGCCAGCAGCTTGGGGGTGTTCACTGAAGCTTTCTTT. This translates into CASSLGVFTEAFF.

The genes are TRBV7-6 and TRBJ1-2; D not resolved. Trimming removed 4 bases at V and 4 bases at J, with 19 bases between. CDR3 length: 16 amino acids. Germline CDR1 reads SGHVS; CDR2 reads FNYEAQ. CDR3 loop: CASSWEGAAESYGYTF. As DNA, the CDR3 is TGTGCCAGCAGCTGGGAAGGTGCAGCCGAGTCCTATGGCTACACCTTC.

This chain links TRBV7-6 with TRBJ1-3, with D unclear. The germline CDR1 and CDR2 sequences are SGHVS and FNYEAQ. The germline V and J ends were trimmed by 3 bases and 3 bases, with 0 bases remaining between them. This CDR3 contains 11 residues. The DNA of the CDR3 is TGTGCCAGCAGCTTTGGAAACACCATATATTTT. It codes for CASSFGNTIYF.

The chain combines TRBV18 with TRBJ2-7; 8 nucleotides line up with TRBD1. The CDR3 is 16 amino acids. The junction had 7 bases not matched to a gene; V was cut back by 1 base and J by 2 bases. Germline CDR1 and CDR2: KGHSH and LQKENI. CDR3 sequence: CASSPRGQGGTYEQYF. The CDR3 DNA follows: TGTGCCAGCTCACCACGCGGACAGGGCGGGACCTACGAGCAGTACTTC.

The chain employs TRBV27 and TRBJ2-7; tentatively, D is TRBD1 or TRBD2 (5 bases each). Germline V gene sequence: CDR1 MNHEY, CDR2 SMNVEV (reference sequence). Trimming removed 0 bases from V and 6 bases from J, with 18 bases in between. This CDR3 comprises 16 residues. The CDR3 region has the DNA TGTGCCAGCAGTTTATCGATCCCGACCGGTGGGGGCGAGCAGTACTTC. This translates into CASSLSIPTGGGEQYF.

This chain links TRBV6-5 with TRBJ2-1; TRBD1 or TRBD2 may be the D gene (5 bases each). V was shortened by 7 bases and J by 7 bases, with 11 bases between the two germline ends. The CDR3 consists of 12 residues. Germline lookup yields CDR1 MNHEY and CDR2 SVGAGI. The CDR3 sequence is CASKGPLNEQFF. CDR3 DNA: TGTGCCAGCAAGGGACCTTTAAATGAGCAGTTCTTC.

This clone came up once. V usage is TRBV18 and J usage is TRBJ2-2; no reliable D call. The CDR3 consists of 15 residues. In germline, CDR1 is KGHSH, CDR2 LQKENI. V lost 3 bases and J 1 base, leaving 9 bases between the germline ends. The CDR3 here is CASSPAAGNTGELFF. As DNA, the CDR3 is TGTGCCAGCTCACCCGCCGCTGGGAACACCGGGGAGCTGTTTTTT.

In its sample, this clone was seen once. This rearrangement joins TRBV5-1 to TRBJ2-7; D is unresolved. Germline V CDR1 and CDR2: SGHRS, YFSETQ. CDR3 length: 14 amino acids. The germline V and J ends were trimmed by 4 bases and 5 bases, with 16 bases remaining between them. CDR3 sequence reads: CASSPAAVWDEQYF. The CDR3 nucleotides are TGCGCCAGCAGCCCGGCGGCTGTATGGGACGAGCAGTACTTC.

The gene calls are TRBV28 and TRBJ1-1, with D perhaps TRBD1 (6 bases). Germline lookup yields CDR1 MDHEN and CDR2 SYDVKM. CDR3 length: 14 residues. The V end lost 6 bases, the J end lost 5 bases, and 16 bases lay between the germline ends. CDR3 sequence (DNA): TGTGCCAGCAGCTTGAACGAGGGGGGAACTGAAGCTTTCTTT. Its protein is CASSLNEGGTEAFF.

This clone came up a few times. This rearrangement joins TRBV11-2 to TRBJ1-2, with 9 bases identical to TRBD1. V shed 1 base, J shed 5 bases, and the junction held 5 bases outside the gene matches. The CDR3 length is 15 residues. Germline V gene data show CDR1 as SGHAT and CDR2 as FQNNGV. CDR3 DNA sequence: TGTGCCAGCAGCTTAGTAATGGGACAGGGTTATGGCTACACCTTC. This codes for CASSLVMGQGYGYTF.

The V and J genes are TRBV27 and TRBJ2-7; 9 positions match TRBD1. Germline V gene lookup returns CDR1 MNHEY and CDR2 SMNVEV (reference sequence). This CDR3 comprises 15 residues. V was pared by 3 bases and J by 13 bases, with 16 bases of the junction left unmatched. The CDR3 DNA is TGTGCCAGCAGTTTCGGGACAGGGAAGGGGTTTACGCTTTACTTC. This sequence encodes CASSFGTGKGFTLYF.

Here the CDR3 reads CASSFSSLMDRFNQPQHF. CDR3 sequence (DNA): TGTGCCAGCAGCTTTTCTTCCCTTATGGACAGGTTCAATCAGCCCCAGCATTTT. This chain joins TRBV5-8 and TRBJ1-5; TRBD1 aligns across 7 bases. After removal of 2 bases from V and 3 bases from J, the junction contained 14 bases not matched to a gene. The CDR3 has 18 amino acids. The germline gives CDR1 SGHTS, CDR2 YDEGEE.

This clone was detected only a few times. The chain links TRBV28 to TRBJ2-1; 10 nucleotides match TRBD2. Looked up from germline, CDR1 is MDHEN and CDR2 is SYDVKM. The CDR3 runs to 16 residues. After removal of 8 bases from V and 6 bases from J, the junction contained 13 bases not matched to a gene. CDR3 residues: CASPPSGSGPGNEQFF. CDR3 DNA sequence: TGTGCCAGCCCCCCTAGCGGGAGTGGCCCGGGCAATGAGCAGTTCTTC.